This T cell receptor beta chain was observed in a study of cytomegalovirus exposure and HLA in healthy donors. Overall study results and limits: Judged likely to be a sequencing artifact was a cluster of highly shared sequence variants. TCR beta V- and J-gene trimming, according to a later analysis, was linked to a missense DCLRE1C variant. It was only CMV serostatus that was available as immune exposure information. Among TCR sequences, most were rare, though some public TCRs appeared in many donors.

Germline CDR1 is SGHDT and CDR2 is YYEEEE. This CDR3 contains 13 residues. Trimming took off 2 bases at V and 2 bases at J, with 8 bases between the two ends. Primers: 60 Vbeta forward and 13 Jbeta reverse. Only in-frame clones appear in the TCRdb table, and some are missing; sequencing was by immunoSEQ multiplex PCR. The data contain roughly 150,000 clones, over 60% of them singletons. Turning to this clone: The antigen is undetermined.

The sample consisted of PBMCs. The chain is built from TRBV5-6 and TRBJ2-7; D possibly corresponds to TRBD1 (5 bases). This sequence was found in a woman aged 25 to 39 in good health and CMV-seropositive. The CDR3 region has the DNA TGTGCCAGCAGCTTTGCACAGGCCTACGAGCAGTACTTC. Its protein product is CASSFAQAYEQYF.